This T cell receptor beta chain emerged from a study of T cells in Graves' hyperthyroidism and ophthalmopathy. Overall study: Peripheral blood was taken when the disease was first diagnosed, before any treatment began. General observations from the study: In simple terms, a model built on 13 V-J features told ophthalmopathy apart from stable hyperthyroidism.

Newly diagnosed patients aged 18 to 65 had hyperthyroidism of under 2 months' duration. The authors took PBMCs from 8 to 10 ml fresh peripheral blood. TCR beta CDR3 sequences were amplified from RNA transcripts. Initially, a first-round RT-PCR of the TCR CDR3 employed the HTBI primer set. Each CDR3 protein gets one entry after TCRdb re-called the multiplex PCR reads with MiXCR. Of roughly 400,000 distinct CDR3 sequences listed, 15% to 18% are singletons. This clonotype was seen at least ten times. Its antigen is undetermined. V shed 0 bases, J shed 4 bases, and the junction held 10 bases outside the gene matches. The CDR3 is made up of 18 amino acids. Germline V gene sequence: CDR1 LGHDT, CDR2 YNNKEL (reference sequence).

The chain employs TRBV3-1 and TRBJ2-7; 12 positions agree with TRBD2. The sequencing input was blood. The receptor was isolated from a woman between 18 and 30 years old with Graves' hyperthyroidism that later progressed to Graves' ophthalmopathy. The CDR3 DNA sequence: TGTGCCAGCAGCCAAGATGGGCTAGCGGGAGGGCCTGTGTACGAGCAGTACTTC. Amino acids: CASSQDGLAGGPVYEQYF.